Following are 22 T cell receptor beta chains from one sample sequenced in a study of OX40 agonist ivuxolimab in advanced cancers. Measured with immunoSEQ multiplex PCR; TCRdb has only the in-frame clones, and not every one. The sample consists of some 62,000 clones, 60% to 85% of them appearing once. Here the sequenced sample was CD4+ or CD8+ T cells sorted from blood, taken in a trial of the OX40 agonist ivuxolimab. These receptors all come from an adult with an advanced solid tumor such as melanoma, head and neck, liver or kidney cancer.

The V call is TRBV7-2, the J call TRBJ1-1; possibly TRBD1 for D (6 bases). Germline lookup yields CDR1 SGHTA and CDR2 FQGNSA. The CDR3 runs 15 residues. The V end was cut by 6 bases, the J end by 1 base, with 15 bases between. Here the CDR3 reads CASRTGGAANTEAFF. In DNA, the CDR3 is TGTGCCAGCAGAACGGGGGGGGCCGCGAACACTGAAGCTTTCTTT. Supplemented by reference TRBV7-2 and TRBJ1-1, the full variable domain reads GAGVSQSPSNKVTEKGKDVELRCDPISGHTALYWYRQSLGQGLEFLIYFQGNSAPDKSGLPSDRFSAERTGGSVSTLTIQRTQQEDSAVYLCASRTGGAANTEAFFGQGTRLTVV.

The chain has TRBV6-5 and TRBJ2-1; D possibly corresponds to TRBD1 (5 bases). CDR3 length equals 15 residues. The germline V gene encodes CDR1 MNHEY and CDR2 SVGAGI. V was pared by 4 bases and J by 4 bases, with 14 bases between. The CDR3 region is CASSSLTGRYNEQFF. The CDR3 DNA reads TGTGCCAGCAGTTCGCTTACAGGACGGTACAATGAGCAGTTCTTC.

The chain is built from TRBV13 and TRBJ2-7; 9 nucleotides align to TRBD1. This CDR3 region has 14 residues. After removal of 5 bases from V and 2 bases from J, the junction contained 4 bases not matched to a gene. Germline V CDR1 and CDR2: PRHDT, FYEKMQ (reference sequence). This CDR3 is CASSPTGGPYEQYF. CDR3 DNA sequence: TGTGCCAGCAGCCCGACAGGGGGACCCTACGAGCAGTACTTC. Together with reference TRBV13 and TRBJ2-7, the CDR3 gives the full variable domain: AAGVIQSPRHLIKEKRETATLKCYPIPRHDTVYWYQQGPGQDPQFLISFYEKMQSDKGSIPDRFSAQQFSDYHSELNMSSLELGDSALYFCASSPTGGPYEQYFGPGTRLTVT.

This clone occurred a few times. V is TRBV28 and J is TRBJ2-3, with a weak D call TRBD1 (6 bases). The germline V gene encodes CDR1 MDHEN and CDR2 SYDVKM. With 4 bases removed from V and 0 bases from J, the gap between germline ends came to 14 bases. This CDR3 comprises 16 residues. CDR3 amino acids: CASSSRRTESTDTQYF. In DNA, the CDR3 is TGTGCCAGCAGTTCCAGACGGACAGAAAGCACAGATACGCAGTATTTT.

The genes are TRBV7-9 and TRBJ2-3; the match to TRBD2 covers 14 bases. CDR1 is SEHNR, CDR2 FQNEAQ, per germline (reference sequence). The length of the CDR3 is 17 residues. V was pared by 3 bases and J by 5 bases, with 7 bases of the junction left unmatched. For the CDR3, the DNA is TGTGCCAGCAGCTTCCGACTAGCGGGGGGGCCGGGAGATACGCAGTATTTT. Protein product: CASSFRLAGGPGDTQYF.

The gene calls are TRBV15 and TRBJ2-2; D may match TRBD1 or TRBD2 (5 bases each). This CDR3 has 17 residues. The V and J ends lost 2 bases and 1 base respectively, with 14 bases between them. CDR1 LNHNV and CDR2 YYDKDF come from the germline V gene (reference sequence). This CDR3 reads CATSRHHGTENTGELFF. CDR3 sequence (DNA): TGTGCCACCAGCAGACACCACGGGACGGAGAACACCGGGGAGCTGTTTTTT.

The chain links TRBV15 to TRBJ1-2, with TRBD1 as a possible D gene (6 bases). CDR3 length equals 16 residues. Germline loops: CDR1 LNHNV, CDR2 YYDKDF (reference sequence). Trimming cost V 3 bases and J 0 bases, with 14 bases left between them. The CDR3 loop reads CATSSGTNLPNYGYTF. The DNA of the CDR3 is TGTGCCACCAGCAGCGGGACAAACTTACCTAACTATGGCTACACCTTC.

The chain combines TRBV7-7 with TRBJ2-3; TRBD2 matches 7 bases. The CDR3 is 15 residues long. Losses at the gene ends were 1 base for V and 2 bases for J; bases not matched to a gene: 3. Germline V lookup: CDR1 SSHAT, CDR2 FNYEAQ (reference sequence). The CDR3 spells CASSLGLANTDTQYF. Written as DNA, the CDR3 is TGTGCCAGCAGCTTAGGACTAGCTAACACAGATACGCAGTATTTT.

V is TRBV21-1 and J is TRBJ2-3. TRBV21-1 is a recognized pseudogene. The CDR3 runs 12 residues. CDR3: CASSRVGDTQYF. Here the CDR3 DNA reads TGTGCCAGCAGCAGGGTAGGAGATACGCAGTATTTT.

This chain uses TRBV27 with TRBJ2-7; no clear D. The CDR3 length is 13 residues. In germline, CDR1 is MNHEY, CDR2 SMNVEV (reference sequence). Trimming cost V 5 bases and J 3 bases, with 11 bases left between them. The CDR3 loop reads CASSVGADYEQYF. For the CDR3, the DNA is TGTGCCAGCAGTGTAGGTGCGGACTACGAGCAGTACTTC.

The CDR3 sequence: CASSLVLAGGPDTQYF. CDR3 bases: TGTGCCAGCAGCTTGGTGCTAGCGGGGGGGCCGGATACGCAGTATTTT. This chain connects TRBV5-5 to TRBJ2-3; 12 bases fit TRBD2. V lost 0 bases to trimming and J lost 6 bases; unmatched junction nucleotides: 5. The V gene's germline CDR1 is SGHKS and CDR2 YYEKEE (reference sequence). The CDR3 is 16 amino acids.

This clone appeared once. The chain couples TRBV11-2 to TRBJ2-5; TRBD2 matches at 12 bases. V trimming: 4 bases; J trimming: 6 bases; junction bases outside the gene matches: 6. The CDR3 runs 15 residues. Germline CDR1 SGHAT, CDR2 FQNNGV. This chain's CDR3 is CASSSLAGGGQTQYF. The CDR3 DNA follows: TGTGCCAGCAGCTCCCTAGCGGGAGGGGGACAGACCCAGTACTTC.

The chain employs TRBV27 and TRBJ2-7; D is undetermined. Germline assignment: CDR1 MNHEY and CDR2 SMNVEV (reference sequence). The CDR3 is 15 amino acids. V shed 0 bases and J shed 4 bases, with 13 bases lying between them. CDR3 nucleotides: TGTGCCAGCAGTTTATCCAACCCCGGATTATACGAGCAGTACTTC. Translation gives CASSLSNPGLYEQYF.

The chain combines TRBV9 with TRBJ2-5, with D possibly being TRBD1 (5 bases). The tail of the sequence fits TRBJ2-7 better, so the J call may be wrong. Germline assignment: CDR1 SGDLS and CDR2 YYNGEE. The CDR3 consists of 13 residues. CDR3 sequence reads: CASSVGQTYEQYF. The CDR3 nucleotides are TGTGCCAGCAGCGTAGGACAGACCTACGAGCAGTACTTC.

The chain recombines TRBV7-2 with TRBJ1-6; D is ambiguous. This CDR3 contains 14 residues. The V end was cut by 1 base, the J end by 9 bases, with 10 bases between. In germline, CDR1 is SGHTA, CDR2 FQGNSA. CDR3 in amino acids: CASSLGLSGSPLHF. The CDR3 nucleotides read TGTGCCAGCAGCTTAGGGCTAAGCGGTTCACCCCTCCACTTT.

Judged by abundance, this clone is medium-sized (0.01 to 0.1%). The CDR3: CASSPIPQGEAFF. CDR3 sequence (DNA): TGTGCCAGCAGCCCGATCCCACAGGGGGAAGCTTTCTTT. The chain recombines TRBV5-6 with TRBJ1-1, with 7 nucleotides matching TRBD1. The germline V gene has CDR1 SGHDT and CDR2 YYEEEE. There are 13 residues in the CDR3. The V and J ends lost 4 bases and 8 bases, in that order; junction bases with no gene match: 8.

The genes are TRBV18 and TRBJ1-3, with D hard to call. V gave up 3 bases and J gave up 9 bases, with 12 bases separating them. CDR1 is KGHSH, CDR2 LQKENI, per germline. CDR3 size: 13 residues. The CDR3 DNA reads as TGTGCCAGCTCACCGGATCTCCGGGCCACCATATATTTT. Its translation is CASSPDLRATIYF. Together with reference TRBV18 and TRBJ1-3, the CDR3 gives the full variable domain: NAGVMQNPRHLVRRRGQEARLRCSPMKGHSHVYWYRQLPEEGLKFMVYLQKENIIDESGMPKERFSAEFPKEGPSILRIQQVVRGDSAAYFCASSPDLRATIYFGEGSWLTVV.

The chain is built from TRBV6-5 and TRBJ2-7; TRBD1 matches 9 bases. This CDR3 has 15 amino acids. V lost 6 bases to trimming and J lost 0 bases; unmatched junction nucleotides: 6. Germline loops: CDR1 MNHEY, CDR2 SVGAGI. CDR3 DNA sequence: TGTGCCAGCAGGCCCTTGACAGGGGGCTCCTACGAGCAGTACTTC. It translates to CASRPLTGGSYEQYF.

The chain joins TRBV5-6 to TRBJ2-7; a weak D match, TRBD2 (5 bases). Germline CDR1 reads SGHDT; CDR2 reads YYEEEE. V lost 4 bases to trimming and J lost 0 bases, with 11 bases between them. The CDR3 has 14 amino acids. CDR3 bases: TGTGCCAGCAGCCCGGGCGGGTTCTCCTACGAGCAGTACTTC. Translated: CASSPGGFSYEQYF.

The CDR3 sequence is CSARAPGELFF. Written as DNA, the CDR3 is TGCAGCGCAAGGGCTCCCGGGGAGCTGTTTTTT. This chain connects TRBV29-1 to TRBJ2-2; D is unresolved. CDR1 is SQVTM, CDR2 ANQGSEA, per germline. Trimming stripped 7 bases from V and 6 bases from J, with 9 bases between. The length of the CDR3 is 11 residues.

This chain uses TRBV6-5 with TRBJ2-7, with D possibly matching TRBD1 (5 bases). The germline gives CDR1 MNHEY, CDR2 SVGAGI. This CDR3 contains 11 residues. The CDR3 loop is CATGTSYEQYF. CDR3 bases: TGTGCTACAGGAACTTCCTACGAGCAGTACTTC.

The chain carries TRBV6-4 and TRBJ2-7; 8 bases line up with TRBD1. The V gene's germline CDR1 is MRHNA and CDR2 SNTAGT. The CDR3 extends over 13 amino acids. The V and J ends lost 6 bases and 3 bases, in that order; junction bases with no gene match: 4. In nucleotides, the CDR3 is TGTGCCAGCAGCCGCGACAGGGGCTACGAGCAGTACTTC. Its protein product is CASSRDRGYEQYF.